In this sample, the clone carrying this TCR beta chain turned up a few times. The sample is drawn from a study of T cells after yellow fever vaccination. One entry per CDR3 protein results from TCRdb running MiXCR on the 5' RACE reads. The sample holds about 350,000 distinct CDR3 sequences; 9.5% to 15% are singletons and the top ten take 2.5% to 4%. This CDR3 is built from 11 residues. V was clipped by 6 bases and J by 6 bases; unmatched bases: 5. Per the germline V gene, CDR1 is DFQATT and CDR2 is SNEGSKA (reference sequence). The source was CD4+ T cells sorted from PBMCs, collected 15 days after the yellow fever booster vaccination. This receptor was taken from a man aged 18 to 29 who received the YFV17D yellow fever vaccine. This chain joins TRBV20-1 and TRBJ2-7; 7 bases align to TRBD1. The CDR3 nucleotides read TGCAGTGCGCTCAGGGGGTTCGAGCAGTACTTC. Its translation is CSALRGFEQYF.